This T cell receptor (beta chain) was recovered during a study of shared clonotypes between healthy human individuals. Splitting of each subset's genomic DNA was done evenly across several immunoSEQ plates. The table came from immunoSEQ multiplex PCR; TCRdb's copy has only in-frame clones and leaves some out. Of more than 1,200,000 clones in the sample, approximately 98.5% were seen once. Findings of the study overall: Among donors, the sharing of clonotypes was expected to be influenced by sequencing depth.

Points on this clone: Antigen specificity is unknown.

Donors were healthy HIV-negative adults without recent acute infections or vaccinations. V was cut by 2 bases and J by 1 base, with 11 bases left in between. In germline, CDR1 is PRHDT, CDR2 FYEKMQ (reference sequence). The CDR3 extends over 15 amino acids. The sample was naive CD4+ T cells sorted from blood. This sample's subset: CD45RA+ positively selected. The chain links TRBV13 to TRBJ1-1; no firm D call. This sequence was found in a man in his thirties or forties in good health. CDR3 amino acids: CASSLRTVWNTEAFF. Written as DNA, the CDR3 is TGTGCCAGCAGCTTAAGGACTGTATGGAACACTGAAGCTTTCTTT. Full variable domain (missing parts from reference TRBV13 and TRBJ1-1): AAGVIQSPRHLIKEKRETATLKCYPIPRHDTVYWYQQGPGQDPQFLISFYEKMQSDKGSIPDRFSAQQFSDYHSELNMSSLELGDSALYFCASSLRTVWNTEAFFGQGTRLTVV.